This T cell receptor (beta chain) was identified during a study of blood T cell repertoires in COVID-19. Overall study: PBMCs, B-cell-depleted T cells, or T cells were the source of the cDNA or gDNA that made up the material.

CDR3 size: 15 residues. Germline CDR1 reads SGHTS; CDR2 reads YDEGEE. V was cut by 4 bases and J by 8 bases, with 16 bases left in between. The cohort comprised adults aged roughly 18 to 90 years residing in under 30 US areas. Recovered participants had two consecutive negative NP/OP PCR tests, healthcare professional clearance, or symptom resolution. Per the study methods: By means of reference gene primer amplification, nucleated cell counts were estimated. Data came from immunoSEQ multiplex PCR; TCRdb stores just in-frame clones and leaves some out. V and J calls and clone size come straight from that table; D and trimming were deduced from the DNA. The table records approximately 230,000 clones, 75% to 95% of them present only once.

The receptor was isolated from a woman between 18 and 29 years old who had recovered from COVID-19. The genes are TRBV5-8 and TRBJ1-6; D unclear. The specimen sequenced was PBMCs or T cells enriched from blood (not recorded which). The CDR3 sequence is CASSPERTGDSPLHF. The CDR3 DNA sequence: TGTGCCAGCAGCCCGGAGAGAACGGGAGATTCACCCCTCCACTTT.